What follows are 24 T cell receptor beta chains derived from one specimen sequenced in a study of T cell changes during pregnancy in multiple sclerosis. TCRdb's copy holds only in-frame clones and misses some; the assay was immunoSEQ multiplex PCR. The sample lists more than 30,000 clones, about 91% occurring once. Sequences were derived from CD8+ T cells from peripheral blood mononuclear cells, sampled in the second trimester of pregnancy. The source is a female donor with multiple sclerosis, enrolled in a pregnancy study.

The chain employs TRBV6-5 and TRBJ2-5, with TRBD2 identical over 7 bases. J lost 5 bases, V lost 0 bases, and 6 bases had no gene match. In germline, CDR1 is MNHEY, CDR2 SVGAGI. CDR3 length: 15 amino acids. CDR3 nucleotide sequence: TGTGCCAGCAGTTACTCTGCGGGAGTAATGGAGACCCAGTACTTC. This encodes CASSYSAGVMETQYF.

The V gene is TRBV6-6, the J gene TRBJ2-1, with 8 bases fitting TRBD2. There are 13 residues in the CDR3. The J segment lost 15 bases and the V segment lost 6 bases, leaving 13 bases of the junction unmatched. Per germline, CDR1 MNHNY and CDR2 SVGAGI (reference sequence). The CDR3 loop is CASRPGTRMGMFF. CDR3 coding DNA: TGTGCCAGCAGACCAGGGACTAGGATGGGTATGTTCTTC.

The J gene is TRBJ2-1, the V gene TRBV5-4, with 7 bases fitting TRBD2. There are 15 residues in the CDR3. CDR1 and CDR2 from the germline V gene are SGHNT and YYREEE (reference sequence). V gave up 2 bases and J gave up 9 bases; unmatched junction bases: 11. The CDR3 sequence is CASSFSGKVWGEQFF. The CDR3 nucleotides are TGTGCCAGCAGCTTCAGCGGGAAGGTTTGGGGTGAGCAGTTCTTC.

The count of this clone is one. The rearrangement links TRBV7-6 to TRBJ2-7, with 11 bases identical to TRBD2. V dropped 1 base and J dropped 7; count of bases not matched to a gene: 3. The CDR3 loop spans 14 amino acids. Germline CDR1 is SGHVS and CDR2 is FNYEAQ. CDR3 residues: CASSLGASGREQYF. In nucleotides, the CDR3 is TGTGCCAGCAGCTTAGGTGCTAGCGGGAGGGAGCAGTACTTC.

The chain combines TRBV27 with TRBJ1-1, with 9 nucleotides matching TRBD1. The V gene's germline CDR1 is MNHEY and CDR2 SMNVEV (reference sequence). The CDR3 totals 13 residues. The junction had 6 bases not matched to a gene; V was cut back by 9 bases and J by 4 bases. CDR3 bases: TGTGCCAGTAAGACAGGGGGAATCACTGAAGCTTTCTTT. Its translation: CASKTGGITEAFF.

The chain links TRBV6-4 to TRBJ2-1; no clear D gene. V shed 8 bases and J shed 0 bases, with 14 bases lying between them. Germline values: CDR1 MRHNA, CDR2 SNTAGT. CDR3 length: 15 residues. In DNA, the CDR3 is TGTGCCAGCTCTGGAGACGGAAGCTCCTACAATGAGCAGTTCTTC. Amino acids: CASSGDGSSYNEQFF.

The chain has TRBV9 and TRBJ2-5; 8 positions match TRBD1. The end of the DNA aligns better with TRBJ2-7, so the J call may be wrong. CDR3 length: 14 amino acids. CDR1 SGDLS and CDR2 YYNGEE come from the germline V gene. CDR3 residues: CASSAGTGIHEQYF. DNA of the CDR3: TGTGCCAGCAGCGCCGGGACAGGAATCCACGAGCAGTACTTC.

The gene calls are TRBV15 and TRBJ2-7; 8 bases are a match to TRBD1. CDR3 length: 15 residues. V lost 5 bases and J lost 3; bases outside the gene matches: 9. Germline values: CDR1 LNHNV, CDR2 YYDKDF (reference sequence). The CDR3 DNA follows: TGTGCCACCAGCGCCGGGACAGGAGAAATCTACGAGCAGTACTTC. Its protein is CATSAGTGEIYEQYF. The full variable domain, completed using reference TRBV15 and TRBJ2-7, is DAMVIQNPRYQVTQFGKPVTLSCSQTLNHNVMYWYQQKSSQAPKLLFHYYDKDFNNEADTPDNFQSRRPNTSFCFLDIRSPGLGDTAMYLCATSAGTGEIYEQYFGPGTRLTVT.

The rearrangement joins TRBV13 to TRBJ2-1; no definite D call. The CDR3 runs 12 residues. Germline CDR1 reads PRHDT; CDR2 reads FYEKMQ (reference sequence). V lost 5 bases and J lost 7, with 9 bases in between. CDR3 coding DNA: TGTGCCAGCAGCCGCGAATTGAATGAGCAGTTCTTC. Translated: CASSRELNEQFF.

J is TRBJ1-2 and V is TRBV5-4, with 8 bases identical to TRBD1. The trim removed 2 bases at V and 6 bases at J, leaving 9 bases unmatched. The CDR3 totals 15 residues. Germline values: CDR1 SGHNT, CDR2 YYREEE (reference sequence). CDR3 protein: CASSFRQGAGHGYTF. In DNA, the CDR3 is TGTGCCAGCAGCTTTCGGCAGGGGGCGGGTCATGGCTACACCTTC.

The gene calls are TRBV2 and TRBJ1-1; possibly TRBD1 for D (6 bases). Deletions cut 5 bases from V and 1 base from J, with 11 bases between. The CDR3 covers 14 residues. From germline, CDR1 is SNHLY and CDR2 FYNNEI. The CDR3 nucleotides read TGTGCCAGCAGTCTTGTGGGGGCGAACACTGAAGCTTTCTTT. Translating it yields CASSLVGANTEAFF.

Here the CDR3 reads CASSIGRTGAYEQYF. The DNA of the CDR3 is TGTGCCAGTAGTATAGGGAGGACAGGGGCCTACGAGCAGTACTTC. This rearrangement joins TRBV19 to TRBJ2-7, with 9 bases matching TRBD1. V dropped 1 base and J dropped 2; count of bases not matched to a gene: 3. The CDR3 extends over 15 amino acids. The germline gives CDR1 LNHDA, CDR2 SQIVND (reference sequence).

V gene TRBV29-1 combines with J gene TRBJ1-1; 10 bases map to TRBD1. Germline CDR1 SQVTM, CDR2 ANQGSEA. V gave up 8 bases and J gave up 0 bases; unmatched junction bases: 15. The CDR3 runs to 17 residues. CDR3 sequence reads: CSSLGPGTGDLNTEAFF. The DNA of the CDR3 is TGCAGCTCACTGGGTCCCGGGACAGGGGACTTGAACACTGAAGCTTTCTTT.

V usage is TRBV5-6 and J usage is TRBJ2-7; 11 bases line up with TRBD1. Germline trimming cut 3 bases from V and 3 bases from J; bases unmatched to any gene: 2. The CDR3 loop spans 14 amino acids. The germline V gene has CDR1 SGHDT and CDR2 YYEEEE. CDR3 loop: CASSSGTGGYEQYF. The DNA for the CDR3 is TGTGCCAGCAGCTCGGGGACAGGGGGCTACGAGCAGTACTTC.

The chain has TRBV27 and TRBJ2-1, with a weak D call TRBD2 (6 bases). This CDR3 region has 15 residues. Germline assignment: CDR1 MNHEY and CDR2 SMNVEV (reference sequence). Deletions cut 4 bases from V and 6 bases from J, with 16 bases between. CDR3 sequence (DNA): TGTGCCAGCAGTTATACCGCGGAGGGCTCCAATGAGCAGTTCTTC. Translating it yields CASSYTAEGSNEQFF.

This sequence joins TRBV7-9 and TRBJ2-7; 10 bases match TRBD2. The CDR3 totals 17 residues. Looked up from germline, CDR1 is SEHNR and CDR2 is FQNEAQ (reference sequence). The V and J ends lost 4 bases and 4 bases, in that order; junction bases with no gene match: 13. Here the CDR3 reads CASSSTRGSSGRYEQYF. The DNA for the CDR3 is TGTGCCAGCAGCTCCACCCGGGGGAGTAGCGGGAGGTACGAGCAGTACTTC.

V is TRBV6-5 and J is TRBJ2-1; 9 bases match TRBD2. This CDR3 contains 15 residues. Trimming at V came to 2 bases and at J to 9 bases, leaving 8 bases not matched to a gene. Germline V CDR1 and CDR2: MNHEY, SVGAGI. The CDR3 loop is CASSYSAGGSGEQFF. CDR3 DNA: TGTGCCAGCAGTTACAGCGCGGGAGGGAGCGGTGAGCAGTTCTTC.

The chain's CDR3 is CASSPQTSPSPYEQYF. CDR3 bases: TGCGCCAGCAGCCCTCAGACTAGCCCCAGTCCCTACGAGCAGTACTTC. This sequence joins TRBV4-3 and TRBJ2-7; 7 bases map to TRBD2. CDR1 is LGHNA and CDR2 is YSLEER in the germline V gene. The CDR3 spans 16 residues. After removal of 4 bases from V and 2 bases from J, the junction contained 11 bases not matched to a gene.

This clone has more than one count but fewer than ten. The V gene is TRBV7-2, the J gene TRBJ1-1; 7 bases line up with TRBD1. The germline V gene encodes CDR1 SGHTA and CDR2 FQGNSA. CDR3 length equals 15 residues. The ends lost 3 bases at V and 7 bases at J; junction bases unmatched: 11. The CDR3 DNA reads TGTGCCAGCAGCTTGGGGTTAACAGGGGCTGGTGAAGCTTTCTTT. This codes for CASSLGLTGAGEAFF.

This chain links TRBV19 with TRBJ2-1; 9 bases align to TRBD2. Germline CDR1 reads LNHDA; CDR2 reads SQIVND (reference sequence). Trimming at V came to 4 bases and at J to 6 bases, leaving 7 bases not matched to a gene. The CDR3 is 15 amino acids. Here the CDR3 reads CASSKLAGPVNEQFF. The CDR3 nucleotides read TGTGCCAGTAGTAAACTAGCGGGCCCAGTCAATGAGCAGTTCTTC.

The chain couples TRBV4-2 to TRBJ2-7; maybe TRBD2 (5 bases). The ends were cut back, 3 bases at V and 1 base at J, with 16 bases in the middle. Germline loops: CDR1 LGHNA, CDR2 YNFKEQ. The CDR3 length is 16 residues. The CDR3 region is CASSQEDVSSSYEQYF. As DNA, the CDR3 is TGTGCCAGCAGCCAGGAGGACGTAAGTTCTTCCTACGAGCAGTACTTC.

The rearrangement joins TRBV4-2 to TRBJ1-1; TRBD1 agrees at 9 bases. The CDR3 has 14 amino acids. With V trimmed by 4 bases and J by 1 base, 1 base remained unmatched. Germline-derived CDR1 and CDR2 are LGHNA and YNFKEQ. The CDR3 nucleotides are TGTGCCAGCAGCCGGGGACAGGGGAACACTGAAGCTTTCTTT. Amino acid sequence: CASSRGQGNTEAFF.

The CDR3 is CASMRQGQPQHF. The CDR3 region has the DNA TGTGCCAGTATGAGACAAGGACAGCCCCAGCATTTT. The chain recombines TRBV19 with TRBJ1-5; D is uncertain. The CDR3 consists of 12 residues. With 7 bases removed from V and 7 bases from J, the gap between germline ends came to 11 bases. CDR1 is LNHDA and CDR2 is SQIVND in the germline V gene (reference sequence).

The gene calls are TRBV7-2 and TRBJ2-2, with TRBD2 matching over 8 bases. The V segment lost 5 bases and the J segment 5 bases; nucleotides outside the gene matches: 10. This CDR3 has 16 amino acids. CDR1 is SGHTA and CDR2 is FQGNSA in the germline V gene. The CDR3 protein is CASSNGLAVRTGELFF. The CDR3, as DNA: TGTGCCAGCAGCAACGGACTAGCTGTTAGGACCGGGGAGCTGTTTTTT.